Listed here is a single T cell receptor (beta chain). This clone was seen once. Its target antigen remains unknown. It has no much larger one-base neighbor in the sample; base qualities were not kept. The sample is drawn from a study of shared clonotypes between healthy human individuals (TCRdb year 2020). General notes on the study: The cohort comprised two women and a few men aged 18 to 49 years. The study deeply sequenced blood TCR repertoires of roughly five healthy adults to estimate repertoire size and the extent of clonotype sharing between individuals. Per donor, three plates each were used for CD4 naive and CD4 memory, two for CD8 naive, and one for CD8 memory. To increase sequencing depth and limit assay-specific biases, different laboratories used diverse techniques to prepare libraries and sequence TCR repertoires. Between about 0.8 and 9.5 billion PBMCs per donor were obtained by leukapheresis. On the study overall, not on this receptor specifically: Incomplete sequencing was indicated by rarefaction of sorted-subset datasets, despite the large sequencing depth. Across a handful of donors, roughly 5.4% of naive CD4, more than 3% of naive CD8, 2% to 2.5% of memory CD4, and around 0.4% of memory CD8 clonotypes were shared. Because the study included only a small number of donors, the genetic and exposure-history diversity represented was limited. Estimated clonotype richness was generally larger for naive than for memory subsets. Compared with non-shared clonotypes, the clonotypes found in all four sorted-subset donors had higher generation probabilities. Pairwise subsampling led to the expectation that sequencing depth would affect the degree of clonotype sharing among donors. Only blood was sampled, and tissue TCR repertoires likely differ from those in blood.

Using the deep immunoSEQ assay, multiplex PCR amplified TCR CDR3 regions from genomic DNA. Extracted genomic DNA from each cell subset was spread evenly across all wells of several immunoSEQ 96-well plates, with each plate serving as a replicate. Each replicate PCR for sorted subsets received around 0.2 ug genomic DNA, equal to about 29,000 T cell genomes. Purified libraries were quantified with a Qubit 3.0 fluorometer, sized on a Bioanalyzer 2100, and re-quantified with the KAPA Library Quantification kit. A separate single-read 150-cycle Illumina NextSeq 550 flow cell was used to sequence each immunoSEQ 96-well plate. The paper's processing steps were these. Because the immunoSEQ output held only junctional sequences and lacked quality scores, the filtering could not match the filtering applied to full-length reads. Sequences were annotated with PyIR, a Python wrapper for IgBLAST v1.9, using IMGT germline references to assign V/J genes and CDR3. Any read was removed if the V/J assignment was weak (E-value above 1e-6), the CDR3 was missing, or the read contained stop codons, out-of-frame junctions, or ambiguous translated residues. V3J clonotypes were defined as sequences sharing an identical inferred V gene, J gene, and CDR3 amino acid sequence. To compute the percentage overlap between repertoires, the number of shared unique clonotypes was divided by the size of the smaller repertoire. RTK rarefaction, the Chao1 estimator, and Recon v2.1 estimates of unobserved clonotypes were used to assess repertoire richness. Generation probabilities were computed with OLGA for all TCRbeta clonotypes obtained by the gDNA method from a handful of donors. As stored in TCRdb, this immuneACCESS dataset retains in-frame rearrangements with V and J assigned. A fraction of the clones does not appear; measured against another copy, unresolved V genes explain less than half of the discrepancy, and the remainder lacks a known reason. V and J calls plus clone size are reproduced from that table; the DNA served to infer D and trimming. This sample has some 2.1 million clones in its table, and around 93% of those were observed once. About 1.6% of the sample is taken by the ten largest.

For the CD8 naive samples, CD45RO-negative cells were positively selected for CCR7, yielding a CD45RA+CCR7+ population from which TemRA cells were excluded. Healthy HIV-negative adults with no recently reported acute infections or vaccinations were included as donors. Only Caucasian adults living in Nashville, Tennessee, USA were represented among the donors. Blood was obtained by leukapheresis, after which PBMCs were separated by Ficoll-Histopaque density gradient centrifugation and cryopreserved in liquid nitrogen vapor phase. Purity and quantity of every magnetically sorted T cell population were checked by analytical flow cytometry. Each sorted fraction had its genomic DNA isolated and then quantified by UV absorbance on a Nanodrop 2000c. The receptor comes from a man aged 18 to 29 in good health. Some clones in this sample may be carry-over from other donors' samples. Sequenced: naive CD8+ T cells from PBMCs. The cell subset or site label, read with the paper, signifies: CD45RA+CCR7+.

The DNA sequence is TGTGCCAGCAGCTTGGGGGTACGGGAGCAGTACTTC. Translation gives CASSLGVREQYF. The V and J segments used are TRBV5-6 and TRBJ2-7; the D gene cannot be named for sure. The CDR3 runs 12 residues from the cysteine to the phenylalanine. Left in the record is the CDR3 DNA by itself, 36 bases read in frame from the first base. CDR1 and CDR2 are read off the germline V gene as SGHDT and YYEEEE. V sheds 0 bases and J sheds 7 bases, leaving 8 bases between their ends.